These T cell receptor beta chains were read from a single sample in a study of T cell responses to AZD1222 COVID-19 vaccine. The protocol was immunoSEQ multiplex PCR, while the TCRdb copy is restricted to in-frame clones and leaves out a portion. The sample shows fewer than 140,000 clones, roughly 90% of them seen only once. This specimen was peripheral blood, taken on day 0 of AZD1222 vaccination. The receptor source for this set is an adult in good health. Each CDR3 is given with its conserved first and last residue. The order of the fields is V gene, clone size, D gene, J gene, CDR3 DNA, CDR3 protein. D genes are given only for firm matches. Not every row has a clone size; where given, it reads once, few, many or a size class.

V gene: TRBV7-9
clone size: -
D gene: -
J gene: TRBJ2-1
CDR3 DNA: TGTGCCAGCAGTTCGGGGACTGAGCAGTTCTTC
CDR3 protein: CASSSGTEQFF

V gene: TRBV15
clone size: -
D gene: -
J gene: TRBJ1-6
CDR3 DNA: TGTGCCACCAGCAGTCGGGACCCATTTCACTTT
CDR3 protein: CATSSRDPFHF

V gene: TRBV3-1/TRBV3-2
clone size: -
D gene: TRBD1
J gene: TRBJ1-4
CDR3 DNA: TGTGCCAGCAGTTTCGGGACAGGGTTTGCAACTAATGAAAAACTGTTTTTT
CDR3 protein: CASSFGTGFATNEKLFF

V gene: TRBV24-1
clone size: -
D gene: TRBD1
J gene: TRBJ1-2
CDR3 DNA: TGTGCCACCAGTCGACAGGGAGATCTCTATGGCTACACCTTC
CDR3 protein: CATSRQGDLYGYTF

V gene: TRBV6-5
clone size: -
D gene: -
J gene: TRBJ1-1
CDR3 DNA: TGTGCCAGCAGCTTTTCGAGTCAGGGGAACACTGAAGCTTTCTTT
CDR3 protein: CASSFSSQGNTEAFF

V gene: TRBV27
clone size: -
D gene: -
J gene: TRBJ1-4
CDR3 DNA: TGTGCCAGCAGTCCCCCCCGAACACCCGCAACTAATGAAAAACTGTTTTTT
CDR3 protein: CASSPPRTPATNEKLFF

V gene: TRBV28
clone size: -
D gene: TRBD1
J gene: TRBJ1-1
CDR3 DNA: TGTGCCAGCAGTTTGACAGGGCTGGACACTGAAGCTTTCTTT
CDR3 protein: CASSLTGLDTEAFF

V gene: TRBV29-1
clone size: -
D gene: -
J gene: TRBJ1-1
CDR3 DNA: TGCAGCGTTGATTTTGCGGGCAGCGGAATGAACACTGAAGCTTTCTTT
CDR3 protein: CSVDFAGSGMNTEAFF

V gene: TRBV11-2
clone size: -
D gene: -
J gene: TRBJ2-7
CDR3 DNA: TGTGCCAGCAGCTTAGTCGGACCGGGCGAGCAGTACTTC
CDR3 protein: CASSLVGPGEQYF

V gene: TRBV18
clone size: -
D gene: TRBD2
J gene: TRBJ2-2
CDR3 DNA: TGTGCCAGCTCACCCACCCTAGCGGGCGTCGGGGAGCTGTTTTTT
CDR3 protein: CASSPTLAGVGELFF

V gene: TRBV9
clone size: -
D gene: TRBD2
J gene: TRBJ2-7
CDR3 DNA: TGTGCCAGCAGCGTAGGAAGCGGGGGATACTACGAGCAGTACTTC
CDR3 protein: CASSVGSGGYYEQYF

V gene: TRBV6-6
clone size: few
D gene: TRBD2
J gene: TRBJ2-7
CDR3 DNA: TGTGCCAGCAGAGGGACTAGCGGGAGTAACGAGCAGTACTTC
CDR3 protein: CASRGTSGSNEQYF

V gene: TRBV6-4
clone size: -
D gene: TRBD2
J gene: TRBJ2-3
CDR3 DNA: TGTGCCAGCAGTGACCTGTCTAGCGGGAGCGATACGCAGTATTTT
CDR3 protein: CASSDLSSGSDTQYF

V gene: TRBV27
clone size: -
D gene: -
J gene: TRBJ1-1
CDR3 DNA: TGTGCCAGCAGCCCCAGACAGAACACTGAAGCTTTCTTT
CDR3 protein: CASSPRQNTEAFF

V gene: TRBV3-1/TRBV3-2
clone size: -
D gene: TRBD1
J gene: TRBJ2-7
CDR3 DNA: TGTGCCAGCAGCCAAGATGGGACAGCGAAGGACGAGCAGTACTTC
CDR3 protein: CASSQDGTAKDEQYF

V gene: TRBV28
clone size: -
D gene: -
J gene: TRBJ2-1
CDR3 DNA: TGTGCCAGCCAGGGGAGATCCTTGGTCTACAATGAGCAGTTCTTC
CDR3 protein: CASQGRSLVYNEQFF

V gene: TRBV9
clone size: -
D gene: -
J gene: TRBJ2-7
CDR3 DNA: TGTGCCAGCAGCGTAGCCCCCACAGGGAACTACGAGCAGTACTTC
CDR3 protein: CASSVAPTGNYEQYF

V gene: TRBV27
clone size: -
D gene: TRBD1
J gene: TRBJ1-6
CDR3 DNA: TGTGCCAGCAGTTTGGCAGGGGGCGGTTCACCCCTCCACTTT
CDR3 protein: CASSLAGGGSPLHF

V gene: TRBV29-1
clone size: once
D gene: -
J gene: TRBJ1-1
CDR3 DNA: TGCAGCGTTGGGACGGGCCAAGCTTTCTTT
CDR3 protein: CSVGTGQAFF

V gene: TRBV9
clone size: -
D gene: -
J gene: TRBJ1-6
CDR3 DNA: TGTGCCAGCAGCGTAGGGGGGGATGGGCCCCTCCACTTT
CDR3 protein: CASSVGGDGPLHF

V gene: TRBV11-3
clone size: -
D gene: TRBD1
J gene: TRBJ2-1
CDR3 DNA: TGTGCCAGCAGCTCCGGGACGGGACAGATCGATGAGCAGTTCTTC
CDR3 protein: CASSSGTGQIDEQFF

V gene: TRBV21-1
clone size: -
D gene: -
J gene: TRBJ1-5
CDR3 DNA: TGTGCCAGCAGCACAAGGCCGACACGTAGCAATCAGCCCCAGCATTTT
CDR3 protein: CASSTRPTRSNQPQHF

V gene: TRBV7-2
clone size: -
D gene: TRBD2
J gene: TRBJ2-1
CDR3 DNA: TGTGCCAGCAGCTCACGACTAGCGGGAGAAAGTGAGCAGTTCTTC
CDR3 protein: CASSSRLAGESEQFF

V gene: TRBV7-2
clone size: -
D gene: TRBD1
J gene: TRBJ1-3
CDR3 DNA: TGTGCCAGCAGCCCTGGACAGGGGGGAGGAAACACCATATATTTT
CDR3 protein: CASSPGQGGGNTIYF

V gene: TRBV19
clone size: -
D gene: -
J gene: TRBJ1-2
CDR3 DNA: TGTGCCAGTAGTATAGGAACCGGGAGTTGGTATGGCTACACCTTC
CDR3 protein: CASSIGTGSWYGYTF

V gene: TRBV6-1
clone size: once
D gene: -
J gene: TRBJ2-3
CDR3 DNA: TGTGCCAGCAGTGAAGCGATAGATACGCAGTATTTT
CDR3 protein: CASSEAIDTQYF

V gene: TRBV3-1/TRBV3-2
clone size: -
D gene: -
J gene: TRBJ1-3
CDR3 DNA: TGTGCCAGCAGCCAAGGGGCGAGCTCTGGAAACACCATATATTTT
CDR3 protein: CASSQGASSGNTIYF

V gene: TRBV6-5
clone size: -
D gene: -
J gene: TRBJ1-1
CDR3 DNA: TGTGCCAGCAGCCTCGTTGGGGGGAACACTGAAGCTTTCTTT
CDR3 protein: CASSLVGGNTEAFF

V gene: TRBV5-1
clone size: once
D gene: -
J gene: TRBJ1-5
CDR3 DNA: TGCGCCAGCAGCCCAAGGGGCCCGGATCAGCCCCAGCATTTT
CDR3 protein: CASSPRGPDQPQHF

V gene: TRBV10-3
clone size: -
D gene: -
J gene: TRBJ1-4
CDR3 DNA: TGTGCCATCAGTGAGTCGACGCCCCCAACTAATGAAAAACTGTTTTTT
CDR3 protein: CAISESTPPTNEKLFF

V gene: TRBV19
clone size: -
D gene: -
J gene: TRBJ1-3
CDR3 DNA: TGTGCCTCCACCCGCGGACTGAGAACTCTGGCTGGAAACACCATATATTTT
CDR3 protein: CASTRGLRTLAGNTIYF

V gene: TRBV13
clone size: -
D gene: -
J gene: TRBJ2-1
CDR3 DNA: TGTGCCAGCAGCTTAGTGGTTGCTACAAATGAGCAGTTCTTC
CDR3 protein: CASSLVVATNEQFF

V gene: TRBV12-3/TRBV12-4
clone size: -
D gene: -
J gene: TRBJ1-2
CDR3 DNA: TGTGCCAGCAGTTTCGACGGTTTCTATGGCTACACCTTC
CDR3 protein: CASSFDGFYGYTF

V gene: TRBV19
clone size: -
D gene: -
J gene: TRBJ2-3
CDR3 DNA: TGTGCCAGTAGTATCGCGAGCGTCCTCACAGATACGCAGTATTTT
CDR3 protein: CASSIASVLTDTQYF

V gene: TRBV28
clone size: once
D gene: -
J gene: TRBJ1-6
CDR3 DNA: TGTGCCAGCAGTCCTCCATCCAGAGGCTCACCCCTCCACTTT
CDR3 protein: CASSPPSRGSPLHF

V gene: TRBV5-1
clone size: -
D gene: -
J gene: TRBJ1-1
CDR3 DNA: TGCGCCAGCAGCTTAACAGGGAAGGGAGAAACTGAAGCTTTCTTT
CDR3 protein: CASSLTGKGETEAFF

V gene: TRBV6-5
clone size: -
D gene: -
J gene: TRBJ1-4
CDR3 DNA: TGTGCCAGCAGTTACGGGGGCGGGAGTCTGTTTTTT
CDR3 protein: CASSYGGGSLFF

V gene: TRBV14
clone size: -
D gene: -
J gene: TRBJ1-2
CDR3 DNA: TGTGCCAGCAGCCAAAGTGGGTACCAGGGCTACACCTTC
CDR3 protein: CASSQSGYQGYTF

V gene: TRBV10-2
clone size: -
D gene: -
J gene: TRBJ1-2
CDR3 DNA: TGCGCCAGCAGATCCGCCAACTATGGCTACACCTTC
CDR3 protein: CASRSANYGYTF

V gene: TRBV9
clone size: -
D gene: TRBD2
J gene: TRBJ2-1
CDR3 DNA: TGTGCCAGCAGCCTTCAACTAGCGACCTACAATGAGCAGTTCTTC
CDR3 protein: CASSLQLATYNEQFF

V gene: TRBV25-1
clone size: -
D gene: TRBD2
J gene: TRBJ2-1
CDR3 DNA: TGTGCCAGCAGTGTCCCTCTAGCGGGAGAAGGCGATGAGCAGTTCTTC
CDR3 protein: CASSVPLAGEGDEQFF

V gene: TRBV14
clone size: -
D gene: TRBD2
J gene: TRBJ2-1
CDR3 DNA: TGTGCCAGCAGCTACCGACTAGCGGGCCCCGCGGATGAGCAGTTCTTC
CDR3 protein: CASSYRLAGPADEQFF

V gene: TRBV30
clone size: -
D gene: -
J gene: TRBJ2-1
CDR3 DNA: TGTGCCCAGCTCGAGGGTAGGGCACCCTACAATGAGCAGTTCTTC
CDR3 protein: CAQLEGRAPYNEQFF

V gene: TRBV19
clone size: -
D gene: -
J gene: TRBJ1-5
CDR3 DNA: TGTGCCAGTAGCCTCAACAATCAGCCCCAGCATTTT
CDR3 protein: CASSLNNQPQHF

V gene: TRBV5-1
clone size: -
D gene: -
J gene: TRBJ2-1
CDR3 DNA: TGCGCCAGCAGCTTCCGTGGGAGTATCAACCATGAGCAGTTCTTC
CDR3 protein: CASSFRGSINHEQFF

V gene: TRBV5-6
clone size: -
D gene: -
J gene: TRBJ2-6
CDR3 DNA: TGTGCCAGCAGCTTGCCGGCAGGGGCTGGGGCCAACGTCCTGACTTTC
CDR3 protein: CASSLPAGAGANVLTF

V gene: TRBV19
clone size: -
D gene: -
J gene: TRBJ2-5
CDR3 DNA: TGTGCCAGTAGTATGCGCGTCAGAACCCAAGAGACCCAGTACTTC
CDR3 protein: CASSMRVRTQETQYF

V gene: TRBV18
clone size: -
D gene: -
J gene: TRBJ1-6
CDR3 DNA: TGTGCCAGCTCTCCAGCCGGGACGAACAATTCACCCCTCCACTTT
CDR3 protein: CASSPAGTNNSPLHF

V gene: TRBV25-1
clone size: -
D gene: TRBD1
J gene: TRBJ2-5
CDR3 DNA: TGTGCCAGCAGTGTAACAGGGGGCAGGGAGACCCAGTACTTC
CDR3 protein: CASSVTGGRETQYF

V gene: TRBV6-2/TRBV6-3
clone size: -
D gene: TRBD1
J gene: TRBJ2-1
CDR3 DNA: TGTGCCAGCAGTAGGACAGGGGGTAGGAATGAGCAGTTCTTC
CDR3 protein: CASSRTGGRNEQFF

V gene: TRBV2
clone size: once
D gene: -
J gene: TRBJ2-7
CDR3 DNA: TGTGCCAGCAGGACCTTTTACCGCGAGCAGTACTTC
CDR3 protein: CASRTFYREQYF

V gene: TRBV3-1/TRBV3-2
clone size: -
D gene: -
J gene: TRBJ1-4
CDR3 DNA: TGTGCCAGCAGCGGAGGGACCTTAAATGAAAAACTGTTTTTT
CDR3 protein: CASSGGTLNEKLFF

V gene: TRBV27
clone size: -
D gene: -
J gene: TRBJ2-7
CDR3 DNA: TGTGCCAGCAGTTACTCCCCTCAACAGGGCAGAGGCGAGCAGTACTTC
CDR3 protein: CASSYSPQQGRGEQYF

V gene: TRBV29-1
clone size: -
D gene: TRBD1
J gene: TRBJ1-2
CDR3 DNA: TGCAGCGTCGGGGAGGGGGCACGTGGCTACACCTTC
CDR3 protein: CSVGEGARGYTF

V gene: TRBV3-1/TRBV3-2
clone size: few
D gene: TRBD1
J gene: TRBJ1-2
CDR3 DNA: TGTGCCAGCAGCCAGGACAGGGCTGGCTACACCTTC
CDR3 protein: CASSQDRAGYTF

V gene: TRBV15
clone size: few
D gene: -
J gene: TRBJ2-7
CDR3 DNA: TGTGCCACCAGCATAGGAAGGACTGGTTTCTACGAGCAGTACTTC
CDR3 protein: CATSIGRTGFYEQYF

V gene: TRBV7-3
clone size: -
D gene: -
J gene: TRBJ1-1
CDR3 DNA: TGTGCCAGCAGCCCCTCAGGGTGGACTGAAGCTTTCTTT
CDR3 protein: CASSPSGWTEAFF

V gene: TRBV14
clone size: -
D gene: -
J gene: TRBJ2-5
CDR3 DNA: TGTGCCAGCAGCCTACGATGGGGTCAAGAGACCCAGTACTTC
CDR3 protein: CASSLRWGQETQYF

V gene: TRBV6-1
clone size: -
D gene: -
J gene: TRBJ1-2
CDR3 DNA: TGTGCCAGCAGTGAAGTTGGGGGCGGCTATGGCTACACCTTC
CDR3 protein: CASSEVGGGYGYTF

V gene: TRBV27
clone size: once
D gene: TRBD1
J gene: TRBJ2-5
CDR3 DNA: TGTGCCAGCAGTTTTTCCGGGACAGGGCGGTTTAAGGGTCAAGAGACCCAGTACTTC
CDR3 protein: CASSFSGTGRFKGQETQYF